This T cell receptor (beta chain) was documented in a study of blood T cells in healthy people across ages (dated by TCRdb to the mid-2010s). Broadly, across the study: In model experiments, template switching captured about one uniquely barcoded TCR beta cDNA molecule for every two T cells. To avoid experimental bias, donors of different ages were spread randomly across the sequencing lanes. The study analyzed two additional independent replicas of 1 million unique cDNA reads from the same blood draw for two donors, one aged 18 to 30 and one aged 80 or older. The study measured age-related changes in TCR beta repertoire diversity using deep sequencing normalized with unique cDNA molecular identifiers. The donors were divided into four age groups: young (average around 15 years), middle-aged (about 39), aged (approximately 64) and long-lived (about 79). Paper-wide results and their limitations: As age increased, observed TCR beta diversity per million T cells dropped in a roughly linear way, and a significant reduction was already evident by age 40. The percentage of naive T cells measured by flow cytometry correlated strongly with observed TCR beta diversity. Estimates of total diversity based on one million sequenced T cells were regarded as lower bounds and as underestimates. Compared with the aged group, more naive CD4+ T cells, fewer expanded clones and increased TCR diversity were shown by the long-lived group, suggesting age selection. Since profiling was done on bulk unsorted PBMCs, naive and antigen-experienced compartments could not be conclusively compared. The CMV infection status of donors was not known, potentially confounding age-related changes in expanded clonotypes.

As regards this clonotype: It has no known antigen specificity. Qualities for individual bases were not recorded, and no much larger clone is one base off.

The donors were 40 or so Caucasian individuals from Russia, aged roughly 6 to 100 years, who were systemically healthy. Around 9.7 milliliters of peripheral blood were collected from each donor into EDTA-treated Vacutainer tubes. Ficoll-Paque density-gradient centrifugation was used to isolate PBMCs, with at least 7 million per sample. Total RNA, at least 6 micrograms per sample, was extracted from PBMCs with Trizol reagent. For every donor, an aliquot of PBMCs went through flow cytometry to measure the percentages of naive CD45RAhigh/CD27high T cells. Including the terminal cysteine and phenylalanine, the CDR3 comprises 15 residues. Here the CDR3 DNA is all that survives: 45 bases in frame from base 1. The germline V gene specifies KGHDR as CDR1 and SFDVKD as CDR2. From V the trimming removes 6 bases and from J it removes 8 bases, while the gene matches leave 11 bases of the junction unaccounted for.

Library creation used 5' RACE. Sequencing was performed on an Illumina HiSeq 2500. A second PCR of roughly 7 to 11 cycles was performed with a sample-barcoded 5' primer and a J-beta primer mix. A unique molecular identifier was introduced onto each TCR beta cDNA molecule by a template-switch 5' adaptor carrying 12 random nucleotides. Each sample yielded at least 3 million CDR3-containing paired-end reads. The Mint cDNA synthesis kit, primed by a TRBC-specific oligonucleotide, was used to synthesize first-strand cDNA from all RNA. After uracil-DNA glycosylase treatment, a first 18-cycle PCR used universal primers M1SS and BC2_uni_R on all cDNA. Regarding the original processing steps: Normalization of each sample was performed by random selection of 1 million high-quality reads, each carrying a distinct molecular identifier. Reads sharing molecular identifiers were discarded rather than binned into consensus sequences. CDR3 identification, clonotype clustering and error correction used MiTCR with a Q25 quality threshold and the strictest error-elimination algorithm. A nonparametric unseen species model with Euler transformation was used to estimate a lower bound on total TCR beta diversity. The public reads were reanalyzed by TCRdb: fastp trimming at Q25, MiXCR alignment, in-frame beta chains only. Identical CDR3 proteins give one entry, which carries the most common genes and DNA. The V and J calls shown here were made by TCRdb, not taken from the authors' results. The sample data list about 970,000 distinct CDR3 sequences, and about 53% of these were observed just once. The biggest ten clones account for about a fifth of the sample.

The TCR originated in a woman aged 55-69 years in good health. Sequenced material: blood. The chain joins TRBV24-1 to TRBJ2-1, with 8 central nucleotides matching TRBD1. The sequenced DNA is TGTGCCACCAGTCTATCCGGACAGGGAGACCATGAGCAGTTCTTC. Translated, it reads CATSLSGQGDHEQFF.